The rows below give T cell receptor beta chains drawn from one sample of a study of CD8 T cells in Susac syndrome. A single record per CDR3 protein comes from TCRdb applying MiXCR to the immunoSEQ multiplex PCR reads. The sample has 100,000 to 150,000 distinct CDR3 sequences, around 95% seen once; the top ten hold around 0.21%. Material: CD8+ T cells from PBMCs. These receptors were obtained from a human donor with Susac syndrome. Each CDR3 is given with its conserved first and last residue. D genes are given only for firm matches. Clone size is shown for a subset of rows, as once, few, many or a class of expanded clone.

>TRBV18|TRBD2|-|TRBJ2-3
TGTGCCAGCTCACCACCACTTCTAGCGGGCGAAGCAGATACGCAGTATTTT
CASSPPLLAGEADTQYF
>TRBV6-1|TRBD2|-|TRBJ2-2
TGTGCCACCGGACGGACTAGCGGTCTTTACACCGGGGAGCTGTTTTTT
CATGRTSGLYTGELFF
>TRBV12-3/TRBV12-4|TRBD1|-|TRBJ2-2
TGTGCCAGCAGCAACTACCCGGGACAGGGTAGATATAGCACCGGGGAGCTGTTTTTT
CASSNYPGQGRYSTGELFF
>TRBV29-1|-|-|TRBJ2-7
TGCAGCGCCGAAGACAGAAACTCCTACGAGCAGTACTTC
CSAEDRNSYEQYF
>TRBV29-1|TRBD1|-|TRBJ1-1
TGCAGCGTTGGGACAGGGGGCACTGAAGCTTTCTTT
CSVGTGGTEAFF
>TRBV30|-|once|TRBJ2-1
TGTGCCTGGAGTGTATTCTTGGGGGATGAGCAGTTCTTC
CAWSVFLGDEQFF
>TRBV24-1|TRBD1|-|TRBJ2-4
TGTGCCACCAGTGAGTTTAAAGGGGGCTCTGACATTCAGTACTTC
CATSEFKGGSDIQYF
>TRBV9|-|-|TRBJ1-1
TGTGCCAGCAGCCCAGAGGGGAGTGGGTACACTGAAGCTTTCTTT
CASSPEGSGYTEAFF
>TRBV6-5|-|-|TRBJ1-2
TGTGCCAGCAGTTTCGACCAACTAAACAGCCATGGCTACACCTTC
CASSFDQLNSHGYTF
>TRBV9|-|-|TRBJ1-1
TGTGCCAGCAGCCCTACTACCCCCGGACAAAACACTGAAGCTTTCTTT
CASSPTTPGQNTEAFF
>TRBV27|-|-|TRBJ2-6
TGTGCCAGCAGTCCCACCCTCTCTGGGGCCAACGTCCTGACTTTC
CASSPTLSGANVLTF
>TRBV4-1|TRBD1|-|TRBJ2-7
TGCGCCAGCAGCCCCGATCCCCCAGGGGGCTACGAGCAGTACTTC
CASSPDPPGGYEQYF
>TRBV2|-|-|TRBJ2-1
TGTGCCAGCAGTGAATATGGGGGGAACTACAATGAGCAGTTCTTC
CASSEYGGNYNEQFF
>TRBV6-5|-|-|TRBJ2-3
TGTGCCAGCAGTTACGAAGACAGCGGCACAAGCACAGATACGCAGTATTTT
CASSYEDSGTSTDTQYF
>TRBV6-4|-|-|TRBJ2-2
TGTGCCAGCAGTGACTCTGATCTCGGGGAGCTGTTTTTT
CASSDSDLGELFF
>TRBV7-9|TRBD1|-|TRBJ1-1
TGTGCCAGCAAACAGGGGAATGAAGCTTTCTTT
CASKQGNEAFF
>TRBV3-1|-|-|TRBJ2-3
TGTGCCAGCAGCCAGCCCGATGGGGAAACAGATACGCAGTATTTT
CASSQPDGETDTQYF
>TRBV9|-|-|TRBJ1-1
TGTGCCAGCAGCGTTACGGAGAACACTGAAGCTTTCTTT
CASSVTENTEAFF
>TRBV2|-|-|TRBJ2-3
TGTGCCAGCAGTGACTTGGCTAGGGGCGGAGATACGCAGTATTTT
CASSDLARGGDTQYF
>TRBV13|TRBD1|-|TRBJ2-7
TGTGCCAGCAGCTCTGAGGGATCCCGGGACAGGGCTTACGAGCAGTACTTC
CASSSEGSRDRAYEQYF
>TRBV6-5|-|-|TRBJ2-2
TGTGCCAGCAGTTCCCTCTCTACCGACACCGGGGAGCTGTTTTTT
CASSSLSTDTGELFF
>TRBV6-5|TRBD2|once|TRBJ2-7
TGTGCCAGCAGCTTTTATAGCGGGAGCTACGAGCAGTACTTC
CASSFYSGSYEQYF
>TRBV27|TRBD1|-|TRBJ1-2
TGTGCCAGCAGCTGGGACAGCAGCTATGGCTACACCTTC
CASSWDSSYGYTF
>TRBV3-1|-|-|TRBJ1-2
TGTGCCAGCAGCCAAGAACCAGGGGCCCCCTATGGCTACACCTTC
CASSQEPGAPYGYTF
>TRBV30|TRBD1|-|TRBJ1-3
TGTGCCTGGACAGGGGGGAACTCTGGAAACACCATATATTTT
CAWTGGNSGNTIYF
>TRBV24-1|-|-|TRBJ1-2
TGTGCCACCAGTGAGGCTCCGGATGGCGTTGGCTACACCTTC
CATSEAPDGVGYTF
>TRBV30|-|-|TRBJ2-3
TGTGCCTGGACCCGGGGTAGCAGCACAGATACGCAGTATTTT
CAWTRGSSTDTQYF
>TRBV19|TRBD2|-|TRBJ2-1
TGTGCCAGCGGGGATCTAGCGGAACCCTACAATGAGCAGTTCTTC
CASGDLAEPYNEQFF
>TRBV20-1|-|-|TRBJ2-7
TGCAGTGCTCAACCTACTGAGTTTTACGAGCAGTACTTC
CSAQPTEFYEQYF
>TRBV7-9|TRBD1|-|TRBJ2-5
TGTGCCAGCAGCACCACTCGACAGGGTCGAGAGACCCAGTACTTC
CASSTTRQGRETQYF
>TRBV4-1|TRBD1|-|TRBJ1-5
TGCGCCAGCAGCCGCGGACAGGGAATTCAGCCCCAGCATTTT
CASSRGQGIQPQHF
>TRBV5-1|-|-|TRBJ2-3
TGCGCCAGCGGAGACAGGAGCGTTGGGGATACGCAGTATTTT
CASGDRSVGDTQYF
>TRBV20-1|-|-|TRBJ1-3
TGCAGTGCTAGACAGGGAACTGAAACCATATATTTT
CSARQGTETIYF
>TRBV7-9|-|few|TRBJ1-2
TGTGCCAGCAGCTTACTCGGGAGCTATGGCTACACCTTC
CASSLLGSYGYTF
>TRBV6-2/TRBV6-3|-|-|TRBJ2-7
TGTGCCAGCACCCCGGTAAACGGGAGATTCCCTCCCGAGCAGTACTTC
CASTPVNGRFPPEQYF
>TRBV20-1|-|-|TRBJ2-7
TGCAGTGCTAGAGAGACAGACCTCTACGAGCAGTACTTC
CSARETDLYEQYF
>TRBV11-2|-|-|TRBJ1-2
TGTGCCAGCAGCGGCTCCCGATGGGACTATGGCTACACCTTC
CASSGSRWDYGYTF
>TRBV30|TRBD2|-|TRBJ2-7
TGTGCCTGGAGTCCCCACGGACTAGCTGAGGAGCAGTACTTC
CAWSPHGLAEEQYF
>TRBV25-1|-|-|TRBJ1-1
TGTGCCAGCAGTGATTGGTGGCCCACTGAAGCTTTCTTT
CASSDWWPTEAFF
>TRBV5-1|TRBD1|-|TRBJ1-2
TGCGCCAGCAGCTTGGCCATGGGACAGGATGGCTACACCTTC
CASSLAMGQDGYTF
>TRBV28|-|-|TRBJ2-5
TGTGCCAGCAGTTTCCCCCAGGACGTGACCCAGTACTTC
CASSFPQDVTQYF
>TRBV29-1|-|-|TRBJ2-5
TGCAGCGTTGAAGGCGATCCGGATGACGAGACCCAGTACTTC
CSVEGDPDDETQYF
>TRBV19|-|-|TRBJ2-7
TGTGCCAGTAGTATAGATGTCGGGACAGCGGGACGGTACTTC
CASSIDVGTAGRYF
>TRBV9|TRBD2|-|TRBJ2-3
TGTGCCAGCAGCGTAACCAGCGGGGATACAGATACGCAGTATTTT
CASSVTSGDTDTQYF
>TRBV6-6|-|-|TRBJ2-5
TGTGCCAGCAAGGGGGAGACCCAGTACTTC
CASKGETQYF
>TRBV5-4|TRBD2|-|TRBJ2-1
TGTGCCAGCAGCTTGGATTCAGCGGGGGTATGGGAGCAGTTCTTC
CASSLDSAGVWEQFF
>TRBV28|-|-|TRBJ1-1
TGTGCCAGCAGTTCCCAGGAATCTTCATTGAACACTGAAGCTTTCTTT
CASSSQESSLNTEAFF
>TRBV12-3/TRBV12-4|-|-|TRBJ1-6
TGTGCCAGCAGTTCGATCCATCACAGGGACGTGGGAGGTTCACCCCTCCACTTT
CASSSIHHRDVGGSPLHF
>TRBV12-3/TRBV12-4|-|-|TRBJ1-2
TGTGCCAGCAGTTTTTTGAAGAATGGCTACACCTTC
CASSFLKNGYTF
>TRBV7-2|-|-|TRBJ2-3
TGTGCCAGCAGCTCGGACGGGACAGATACGCAGTATTTT
CASSSDGTDTQYF
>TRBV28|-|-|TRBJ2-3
TGTGCCAGCAGTTTGAGGGGGAACACAGATACGCAGTATTTT
CASSLRGNTDTQYF
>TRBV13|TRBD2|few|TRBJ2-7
TGTGCCAGCAGCCCCGGGACTAGCAGAGGGGGCCCTTACGAGCAGTACTTC
CASSPGTSRGGPYEQYF
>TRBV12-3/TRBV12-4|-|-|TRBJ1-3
TGTGCCAGCAGTTATGTATACTCTGGAAACACCATATATTTT
CASSYVYSGNTIYF